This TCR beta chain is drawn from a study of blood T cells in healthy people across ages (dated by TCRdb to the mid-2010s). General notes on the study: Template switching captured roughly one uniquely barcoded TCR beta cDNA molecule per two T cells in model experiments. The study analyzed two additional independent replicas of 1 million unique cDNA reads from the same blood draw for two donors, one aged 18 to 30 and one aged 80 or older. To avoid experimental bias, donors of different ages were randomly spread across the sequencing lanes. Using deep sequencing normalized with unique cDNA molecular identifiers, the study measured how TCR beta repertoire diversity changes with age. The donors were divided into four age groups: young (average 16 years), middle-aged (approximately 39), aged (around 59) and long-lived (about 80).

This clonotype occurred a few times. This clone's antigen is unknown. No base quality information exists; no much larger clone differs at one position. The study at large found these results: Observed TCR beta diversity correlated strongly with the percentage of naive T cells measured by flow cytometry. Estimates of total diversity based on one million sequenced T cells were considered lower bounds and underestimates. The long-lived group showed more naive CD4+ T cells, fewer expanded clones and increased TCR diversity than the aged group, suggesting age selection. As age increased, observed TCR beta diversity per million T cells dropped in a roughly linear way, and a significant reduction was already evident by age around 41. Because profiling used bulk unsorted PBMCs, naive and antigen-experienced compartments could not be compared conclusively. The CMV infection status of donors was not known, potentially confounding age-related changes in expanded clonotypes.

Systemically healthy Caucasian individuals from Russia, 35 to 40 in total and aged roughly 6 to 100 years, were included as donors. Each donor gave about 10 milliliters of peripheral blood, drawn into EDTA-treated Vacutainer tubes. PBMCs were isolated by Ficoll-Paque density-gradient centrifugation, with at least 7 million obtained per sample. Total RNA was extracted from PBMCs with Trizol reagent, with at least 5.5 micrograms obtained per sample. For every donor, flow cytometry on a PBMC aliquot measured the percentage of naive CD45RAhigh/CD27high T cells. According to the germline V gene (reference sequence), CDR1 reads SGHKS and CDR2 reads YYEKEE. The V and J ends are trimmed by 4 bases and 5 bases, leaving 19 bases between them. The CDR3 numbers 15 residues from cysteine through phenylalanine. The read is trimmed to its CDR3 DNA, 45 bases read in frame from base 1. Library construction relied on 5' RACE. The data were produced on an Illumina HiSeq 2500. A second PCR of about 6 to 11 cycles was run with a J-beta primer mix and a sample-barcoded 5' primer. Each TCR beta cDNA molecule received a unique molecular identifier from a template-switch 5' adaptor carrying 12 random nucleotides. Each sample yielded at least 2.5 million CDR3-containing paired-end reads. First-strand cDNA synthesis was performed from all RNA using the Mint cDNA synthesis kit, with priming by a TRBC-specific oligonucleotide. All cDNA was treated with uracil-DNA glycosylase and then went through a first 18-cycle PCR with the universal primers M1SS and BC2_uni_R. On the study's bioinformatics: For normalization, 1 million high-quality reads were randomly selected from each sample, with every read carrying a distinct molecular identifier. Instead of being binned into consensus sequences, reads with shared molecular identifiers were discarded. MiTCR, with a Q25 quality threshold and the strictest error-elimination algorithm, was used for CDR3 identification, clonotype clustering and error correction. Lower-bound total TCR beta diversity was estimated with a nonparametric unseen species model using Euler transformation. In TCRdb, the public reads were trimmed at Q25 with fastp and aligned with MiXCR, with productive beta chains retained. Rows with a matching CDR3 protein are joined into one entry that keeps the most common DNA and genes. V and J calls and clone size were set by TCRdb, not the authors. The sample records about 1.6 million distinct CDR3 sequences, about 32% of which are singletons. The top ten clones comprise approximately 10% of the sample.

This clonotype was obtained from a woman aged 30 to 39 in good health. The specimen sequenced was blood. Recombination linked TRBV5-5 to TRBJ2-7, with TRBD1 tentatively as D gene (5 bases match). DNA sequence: TGTGCCAGCAGCCTTGGGGCGACAGTAAAGAACGAGCAGTACTTC. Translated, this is CASSLGATVKNEQYF.